This record looks at one TCR beta chain sequence and its context. No antigen is known for it. These data are taken from a study of identical twins. Template switching added a universal primer site, and cDNA bore unique molecular identifiers. TCRdb fed the 5' RACE reads into MiXCR, producing one record per CDR3 protein. The profile covers around 1.7 million distinct CDR3 sequences, with about 30% appearing a single time and less than 0.35% taken by the ten largest. General study points: Insertion counts were lower in abundant cord blood beta clonotypes, a trend that memory repertoires did not show. Twin pairs had excess sharing that was weaker in beta out-of-frame sequences. Findings came from cross-sectional statistics, without long-term follow-up of donors.

Sequenced material: cord blood. The source of this sequence is a newborn girl in good health.

CDR3 in amino acids: CACSGGTHYGYTF. The CDR3 region has the DNA TGTGCCTGCTCGGGGGGGACACACTATGGCTACACCTTC. The gene calls are TRBV6-1 and TRBJ1-2; tentatively, D is TRBD1 (6 bases). Germline lookup yields CDR1 MNHNS and CDR2 SASEGT. The CDR3 extends over 13 amino acids. V was trimmed by 11 bases and J by 3 bases, leaving 16 bases between them.